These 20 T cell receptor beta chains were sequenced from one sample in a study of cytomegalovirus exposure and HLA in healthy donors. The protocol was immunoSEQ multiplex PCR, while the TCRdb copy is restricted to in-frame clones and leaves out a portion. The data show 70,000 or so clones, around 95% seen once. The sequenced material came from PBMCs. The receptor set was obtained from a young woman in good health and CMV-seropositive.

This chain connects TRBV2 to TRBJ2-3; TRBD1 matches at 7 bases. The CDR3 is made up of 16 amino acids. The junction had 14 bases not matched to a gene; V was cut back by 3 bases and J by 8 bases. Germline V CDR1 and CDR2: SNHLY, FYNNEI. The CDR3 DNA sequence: TGTGCCAGCAGTGATAACTGGGACAGCAGTATTGGTACGCAGTATTTT. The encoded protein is CASSDNWDSSIGTQYF.

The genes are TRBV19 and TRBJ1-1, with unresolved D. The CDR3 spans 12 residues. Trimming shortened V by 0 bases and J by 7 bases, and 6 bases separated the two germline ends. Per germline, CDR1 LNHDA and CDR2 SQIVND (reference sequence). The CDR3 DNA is TGTGCCAGTAGTATAGACACCTATGAAGCTTTCTTT. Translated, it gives CASSIDTYEAFF.

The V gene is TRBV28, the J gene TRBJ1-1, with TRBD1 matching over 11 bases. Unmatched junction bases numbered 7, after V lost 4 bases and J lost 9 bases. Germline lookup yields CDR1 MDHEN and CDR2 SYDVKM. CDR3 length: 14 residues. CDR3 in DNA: TGTGCCAGCAGTTGGGCGGACAGGGGGCCCCAAGCTTTCTTT. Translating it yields CASSWADRGPQAFF.

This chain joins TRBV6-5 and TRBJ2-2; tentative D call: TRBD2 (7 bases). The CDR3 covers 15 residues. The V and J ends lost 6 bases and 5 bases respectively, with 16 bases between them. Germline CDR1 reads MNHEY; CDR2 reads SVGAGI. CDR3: CASRGHGGRTGELFF. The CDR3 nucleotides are TGTGCCAGCAGGGGCCACGGGGGGCGGACCGGGGAGCTGTTTTTT.

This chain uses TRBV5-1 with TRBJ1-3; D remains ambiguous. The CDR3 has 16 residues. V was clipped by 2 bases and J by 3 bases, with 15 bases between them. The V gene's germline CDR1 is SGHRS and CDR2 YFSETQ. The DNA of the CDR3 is TGCGCCAGCAGCTTATTAGAGTCTCACCGTGGAAACACCATATATTTT. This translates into CASSLLESHRGNTIYF.

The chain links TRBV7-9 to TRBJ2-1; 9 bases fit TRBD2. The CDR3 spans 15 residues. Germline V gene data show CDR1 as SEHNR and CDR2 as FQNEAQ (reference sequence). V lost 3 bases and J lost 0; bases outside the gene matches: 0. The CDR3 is CASSFSGSSYNEQFF. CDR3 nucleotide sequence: TGTGCCAGCAGCTTTAGCGGGAGCTCCTACAATGAGCAGTTCTTC.

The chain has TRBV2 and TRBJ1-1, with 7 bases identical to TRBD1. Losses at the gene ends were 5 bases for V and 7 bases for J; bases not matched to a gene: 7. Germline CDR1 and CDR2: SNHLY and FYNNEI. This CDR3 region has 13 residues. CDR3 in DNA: TGTGCCAGCAGTTATGGCCGGGACAGTGAAGCTTTCTTT. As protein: CASSYGRDSEAFF.

CDR3 nucleotide sequence: TGTGCCAGCAGCGCCTTGGGGGGGGGCGGAGACAATGAGCAGTTCTTC. Protein: CASSALGGGGDNEQFF. The chain links TRBV9 to TRBJ2-1, with a weak D call TRBD2 (7 bases). Looked up from germline, CDR1 is SGDLS and CDR2 is YYNGEE. Trimming took off 3 bases at V and 5 bases at J, with 18 bases between the two ends. This CDR3 is 16 amino acids long.

The CDR3 DNA follows: TGTGCCAGCAGCAACAGACCCGGGGAGCTGTTTTTT. Amino acids: CASSNRPGELFF. The V call is TRBV6-1, the J call TRBJ2-2; D is ambiguous. CDR1 is MNHNS and CDR2 is SASEGT in the germline V gene. Trimming shortened V by 6 bases and J by 6 bases, and 8 bases separated the two germline ends. The CDR3 spans 12 residues.

CDR3 coding DNA: TGCGCCAGCAGCCAAGATACTAGCATCGGGGAGCTGTTTTTT. Translated, it gives CASSQDTSIGELFF. The chain carries TRBV4-1 and TRBJ2-2; TRBD2 might be the D (6 bases). The CDR3 has 14 amino acids. Germline lookup yields CDR1 MGHRA and CDR2 YSYEKL. V lost 0 bases and J lost 7, with 9 bases in between.

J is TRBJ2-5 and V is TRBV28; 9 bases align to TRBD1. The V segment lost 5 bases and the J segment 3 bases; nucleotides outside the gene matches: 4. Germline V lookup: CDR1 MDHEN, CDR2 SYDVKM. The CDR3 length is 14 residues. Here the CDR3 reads CASSPGTGKETQYF. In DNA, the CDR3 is TGTGCCAGCAGTCCCGGGACAGGGAAAGAGACCCAGTACTTC. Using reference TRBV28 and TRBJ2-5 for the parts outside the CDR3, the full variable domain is DVKVTQSSRYLVKRTGEKVFLECVQDMDHENMFWYRQDPGLGLRLIYFSYDVKMKEKGDIPEGYSVSREKKERFSLILESASTNQTSMYLCASSPGTGKETQYFGPGTRLLVL.

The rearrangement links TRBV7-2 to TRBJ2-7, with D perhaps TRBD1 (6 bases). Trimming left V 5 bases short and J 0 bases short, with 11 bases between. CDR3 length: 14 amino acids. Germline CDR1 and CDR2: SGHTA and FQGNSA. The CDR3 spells CASSLQQGSYEQYF. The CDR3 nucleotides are TGTGCCAGCAGCCTCCAACAGGGCTCCTACGAGCAGTACTTC.

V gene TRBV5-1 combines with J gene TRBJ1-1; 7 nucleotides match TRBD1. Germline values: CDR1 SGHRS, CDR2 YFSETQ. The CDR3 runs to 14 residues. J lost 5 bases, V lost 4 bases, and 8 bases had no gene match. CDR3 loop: CASSTGTAGTEAFF. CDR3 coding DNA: TGCGCCAGCAGCACCGGGACAGCTGGGACTGAAGCTTTCTTT.

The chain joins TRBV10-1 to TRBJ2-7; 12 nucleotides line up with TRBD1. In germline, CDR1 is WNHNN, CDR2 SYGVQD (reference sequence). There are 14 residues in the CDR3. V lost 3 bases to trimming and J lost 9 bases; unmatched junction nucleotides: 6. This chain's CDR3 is CASSEDQGQGAQYF. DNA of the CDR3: TGCGCCAGCAGTGAAGACCAGGGACAGGGGGCGCAGTACTTC.

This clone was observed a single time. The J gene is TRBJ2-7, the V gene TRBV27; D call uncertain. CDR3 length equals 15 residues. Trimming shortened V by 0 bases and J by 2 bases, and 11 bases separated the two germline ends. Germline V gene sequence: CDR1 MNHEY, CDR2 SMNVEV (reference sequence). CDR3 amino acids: CASSLSVGPAYEQYF. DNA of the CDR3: TGTGCCAGCAGTTTATCGGTGGGCCCCGCCTACGAGCAGTACTTC.

CDR3 DNA: TGTGCCAGCAGTTACTCCCCCGGGACAGAAGTATACGAGCAGTACTTC. This gives the protein CASSYSPGTEVYEQYF. J is TRBJ2-7 and V is TRBV6-5; 7 nucleotides match TRBD1. The CDR3 loop spans 16 amino acids. Germline V CDR1 and CDR2: MNHEY, SVGAGI. The V segment lost 0 bases and the J segment 4 bases; nucleotides outside the gene matches: 9.

The CDR3 loop reads CASSWTSGGPVDTQYF. As DNA, the CDR3 is TGCGCCAGCAGCTGGACTAGCGGGGGGCCCGTAGATACGCAGTATTTT. The rearrangement links TRBV5-1 to TRBJ2-3; 14 positions match TRBD2. Looked up from germline, CDR1 is SGHRS and CDR2 is YFSETQ. The CDR3 covers 16 residues. V lost 3 bases, J lost 5 bases, and 5 bases stayed unmatched.

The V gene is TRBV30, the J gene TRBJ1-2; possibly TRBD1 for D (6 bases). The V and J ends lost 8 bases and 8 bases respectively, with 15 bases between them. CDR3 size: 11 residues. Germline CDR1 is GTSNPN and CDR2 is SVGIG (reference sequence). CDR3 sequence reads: CAGGRGAGYTF. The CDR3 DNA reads TGTGCCGGCGGCCGGGGGGCCGGCTACACCTTC.

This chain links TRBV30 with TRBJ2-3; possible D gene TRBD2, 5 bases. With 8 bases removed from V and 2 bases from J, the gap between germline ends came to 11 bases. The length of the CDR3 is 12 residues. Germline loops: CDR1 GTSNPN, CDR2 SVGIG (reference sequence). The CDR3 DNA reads TGTGCCCTAGGAGGACTCACAGATACGCAGTATTTT. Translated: CALGGLTDTQYF.

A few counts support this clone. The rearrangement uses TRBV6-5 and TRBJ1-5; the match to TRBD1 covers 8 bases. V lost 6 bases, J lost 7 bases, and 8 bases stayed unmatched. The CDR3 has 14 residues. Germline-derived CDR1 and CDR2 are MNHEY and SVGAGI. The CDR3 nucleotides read TGTGCCAGCAGCCCAGACAGGGGTCGGCAGCCCCAGCATTTT. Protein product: CASSPDRGRQPQHF.